Listed here are 21 T cell receptor beta chains from one sample, sequenced in a study of blood T cell repertoires in COVID-19 (TCRdb year 2020). The library was obtained by the immunoSEQ multiplex PCR assay. Held by TCRdb, this immuneACCESS table contains in-frame sequences only and omits some clones. Under half of the omission traces to an unresolved V gene where checked; the cause of the rest is unknown. Recorded for this sample are about 170,000 clones; approximately 90% of them occurred a single time. Approximately 4% of the sample rests with the top ten. Source material: peripheral blood. The receptors stem from a man aged 18 to 29 with active or convalescent COVID-19.

This clone showed up just a few times. J is TRBJ2-3 and V is TRBV7-9; 7 nucleotides agree with TRBD2. Germline CDR1 is SEHNR and CDR2 is FQNEAQ (reference sequence). The trim removed 0 bases at V and 0 bases at J, leaving 3 bases unmatched. CDR3 length equals 16 residues. In DNA form, the CDR3 reads TGTGCCAGCAGCTTAGCAGGCGGGAGTAGCACAGATACGCAGTATTTT. This encodes CASSLAGGSSTDTQYF.

A single count supports this clone. The CDR3 region has the DNA TGCAGCGTTGAGCATTATAACGGAAAACTGTTTTTT. It is translated as CSVEHYNGKLFF. V is TRBV29-1 and J is TRBJ1-4; D call uncertain. This CDR3 contains 12 residues. The V end lost 3 bases, the J end lost 10 bases, and 12 bases lay between the germline ends. From germline, CDR1 is SQVTM and CDR2 ANQGSEA.

This CDR3 reads CASSHNITVYGYTF. CDR3 nucleotides: TGTGCCAGCAGCCATAATATCACTGTCTATGGCTACACCTTC. The rearrangement uses TRBV3-1 (or the pseudogene TRBV3-2) and TRBJ1-2; D uncertain. Trimming pared 3 bases from V and 4 bases from J, leaving 12 bases between. Germline CDR1 is LGHDT and CDR2 is YNNKEL (reference sequence). The CDR3 runs to 14 residues.

The chain employs TRBV3-1 (or the pseudogene TRBV3-2) and TRBJ1-2; tentatively, D is TRBD1 (6 bases). Trimming stripped 2 bases from V and 2 bases from J, with 12 bases between. The CDR3 totals 15 residues. Germline V lookup: CDR1 LGHDT, CDR2 YNNKEL (reference sequence). CDR3 loop: CASSQRRTENYGYTF. CDR3 nucleotide sequence: TGTGCCAGCAGCCAACGACGGACAGAGAACTATGGCTACACCTTC.

J is TRBJ2-3 and V is TRBV19, with a weak D call TRBD1 (6 bases). With 6 bases removed from V and 4 bases from J, the gap between germline ends came to 20 bases. The CDR3 contains 16 residues. The germline V gene has CDR1 LNHDA and CDR2 SQIVND (reference sequence). The CDR3 DNA sequence: TGTGCCAGTAGGAGGGGGTCGTTGGAGCGTGCAGATACGCAGTATTTT. Its protein is CASRRGSLERADTQYF.

V usage is TRBV4-1 and J usage is TRBJ1-5; tentative D call: TRBD1 (6 bases). The CDR3 covers 14 residues. The V gene lost 3 bases and the J gene lost 4 bases, with 10 bases spanning the gap. In germline, CDR1 is MGHRA, CDR2 YSYEKL. CDR3: CASSQATGNQPQHF. Written as DNA, the CDR3 is TGCGCCAGCAGCCAGGCGACAGGTAATCAGCCCCAGCATTTT.

This chain links TRBV5-4 with TRBJ2-5; TRBD2 might be the D (6 bases). The CDR3 runs to 14 residues. V was pared by 4 bases and J by 2 bases, with 12 bases between. From germline, CDR1 is SGHNT and CDR2 YYREEE (reference sequence). The CDR3 loop reads CASSTGTQQETQYF. In DNA, the CDR3 is TGTGCCAGCAGCACTGGGACTCAACAAGAGACCCAGTACTTC.

V gene TRBV28 combines with J gene TRBJ1-2; D is unclear. V was trimmed by 2 bases and J by 8 bases, leaving 15 bases between them. Germline loops: CDR1 MDHEN, CDR2 SYDVKM. This CDR3 has 14 amino acids. The DNA for the CDR3 is TGTGCCAGCAGTTTACAGCTCGCACCTAGCGGCTACACCTTC. This gives the protein CASSLQLAPSGYTF.

The CDR3 reads CAWSPLLRTFNTEAFF. The CDR3 DNA sequence: TGTGCCTGGAGTCCCCTCCTTAGAACCTTCAACACTGAAGCTTTCTTT. V usage is TRBV30 and J usage is TRBJ1-1, with no clear D. Germline values: CDR1 GTSNPN, CDR2 SVGIG (reference sequence). The CDR3 has 16 residues. The V end was cut by 2 bases, the J end by 2 bases, with 18 bases between.

CDR3 sequence reads: CASSQELMTGINGYTF. The CDR3 DNA sequence: TGCGCCAGCAGCCAAGAATTAATGACAGGAATCAATGGCTACACCTTC. The chain recombines TRBV4-1 with TRBJ1-2; D may be TRBD1 (6 bases). Trimming pared 0 bases from V and 6 bases from J, leaving 17 bases between. The CDR3 covers 16 residues. Per the germline V gene, CDR1 is MGHRA and CDR2 is YSYEKL.

This clone occurred once. The chain links TRBV7-2 to TRBJ1-3, with no clear D. V was pared by 5 bases and J by 0 bases, with 8 bases between. The CDR3 is made up of 14 amino acids. CDR1 SGHTA and CDR2 FQGNSA come from the germline V gene. CDR3 in DNA: TGTGCCAGCAGCCTCAGTTACTCTGGAAACACCATATATTTT. Amino acid sequence: CASSLSYSGNTIYF.

This chain joins TRBV27 and TRBJ1-5, with D possibly TRBD1 on 6 matching bases. CDR1 and CDR2 from the germline V gene are MNHEY and SMNVEV (reference sequence). Trimming left V 3 bases short and J 4 bases short, with 10 bases between. The CDR3 totals 14 residues. The CDR3 bases are TGTGCCAGCAGTTTCAGGGGTCATAATCAGCCCCAGCATTTT. Protein product: CASSFRGHNQPQHF.

This clone was recorded once. The chain couples TRBV6-5 to TRBJ1-1; 7 nucleotides agree with TRBD1. CDR3 length equals 14 residues. J lost 4 bases, V lost 5 bases, and 7 bases had no gene match. Germline lookup yields CDR1 MNHEY and CDR2 SVGAGI. DNA of the CDR3: TGTGCCAGCAGTCCGACCGGGACAGTCACTGAAGCTTTCTTT. Translated, it gives CASSPTGTVTEAFF.

This chain links TRBV27 with TRBJ2-5; D possibly corresponds to TRBD1 (6 bases). V lost 6 bases and J lost 5, with 31 bases in between. Germline CDR1 reads MNHEY; CDR2 reads SMNVEV (reference sequence). This CDR3 is built from 19 residues. CDR3: CASSARPPTGVTKGETQYF. The CDR3 DNA reads TGTGCCAGCAGCGCGCGACCCCCGACAGGCGTCACGAAGGGGGAGACCCAGTACTTC.

The CDR3 protein is CASRTTGKGSGYTF. The CDR3 bases are TGTGCCAGCAGGACCACAGGGAAGGGTAGTGGCTACACCTTC. The rearrangement links TRBV7-2 to TRBJ1-2; a possible D gene is TRBD1 (6 bases). The CDR3 runs to 14 residues. Germline assignment: CDR1 SGHTA and CDR2 FQGNSA. V shed 6 bases and J shed 7 bases, with 18 bases lying between them.

This chain joins TRBV5-4 and TRBJ1-1; D uncertain. The CDR3 has 17 residues. Looked up from germline, CDR1 is SGHNT and CDR2 is YYREEE (reference sequence). The germline V and J ends were trimmed by 0 bases and 0 bases, with 15 bases remaining between them. The DNA for the CDR3 is TGTGCCAGCAGCTTGGGCAGGCCCCCTATTATGAACACTGAAGCTTTCTTT. Translation: CASSLGRPPIMNTEAFF.

Written as DNA, the CDR3 is TGTGCCAGCAGAATACAGCGGGAGATTGGATACGAGCAGTACTTC. Translating it yields CASRIQREIGYEQYF. The chain employs TRBV6-5 and TRBJ2-7; 8 nucleotides agree with TRBD2. There are 15 residues in the CDR3. Germline lookup yields CDR1 MNHEY and CDR2 SVGAGI. Trimming cost V 6 bases and J 4 bases; bases outside gene matches: 11.

This chain uses TRBV5-4 with TRBJ1-2; D is unresolved. The CDR3 is 16 amino acids. V lost 4 bases and J 2 bases, leaving 18 bases between the germline ends. The germline V gene has CDR1 SGHNT and CDR2 YYREEE (reference sequence). This chain's CDR3 is CASSPPYLSSNYGYTF. CDR3 nucleotides: TGTGCCAGCAGCCCCCCGTATCTCAGTTCAAACTATGGCTACACCTTC.

This clone was observed a few times. The chain uses TRBV5-4 and TRBJ1-2; 7 nucleotides agree with TRBD1. Germline V lookup: CDR1 SGHNT, CDR2 YYREEE (reference sequence). There are 16 residues in the CDR3. V lost 0 bases, J lost 8 bases, and 13 bases stayed unmatched. The CDR3: CASSLAQGGDWGGYTF. The CDR3, as DNA: TGTGCCAGCAGCTTGGCCCAAGGGGGCGATTGGGGAGGCTACACCTTC.

Only one count was recorded for this clone. J is TRBJ2-1 and V is TRBV15, with 7 bases that match TRBD2. There are 13 residues in the CDR3. V lost 8 bases, J lost 5 bases, and 6 bases stayed unmatched. Germline CDR1 and CDR2: LNHNV and YYDKDF (reference sequence). CDR3 protein: CATSGEGHNEQFF. The CDR3 nucleotides are TGTGCCACCTCGGGGGAGGGCCACAATGAGCAGTTCTTC.

The chain employs TRBV24-1 and TRBJ1-5; 11 bases map to TRBD1. This CDR3 region has 15 residues. The V gene end was trimmed by 4 bases and the J gene end by 5 bases; junction bases not matched to a gene: 3. In germline, CDR1 is KGHDR, CDR2 SFDVKD. The CDR3 protein is CATSDSDRGHQPQHF. The CDR3 nucleotides are TGTGCCACCAGTGACTCGGACAGGGGGCATCAGCCCCAGCATTTT.